The 6 T cell receptor beta chains listed next were all sequenced from one sample in a study of early T cells in non-severe SARS-CoV-2 infection. MiXCR, applied by TCRdb to the 5' RACE reads, yields one record per CDR3 protein. The sample holds tens of thousands of distinct CDR3 sequences, over 12% seen once. Sequencing used whole blood. The receptor source for this set is an adult who was a healthcare worker with PCR-confirmed SARS-CoV-2 infection or an uninfected control (not recorded which).

This clonotype has more than one count but fewer than ten. The chain combines TRBV19 with TRBJ2-1; D not certain. From germline, CDR1 is LNHDA and CDR2 SQIVND (reference sequence). Trimming pared 5 bases from V and 5 bases from J, leaving 13 bases between. The CDR3 covers 14 residues. CDR3 protein: CASSWALDHNEQFF. The CDR3 coding sequence is TGTGCCAGTAGTTGGGCTTTAGACCACAATGAGCAGTTCTTC.

This clonotype was detected only a few times. The chain recombines TRBV20-1 with TRBJ2-3; 7 bases are a match to TRBD1. With V trimmed by 2 bases and J by 6 bases, 5 bases remained unmatched. Looked up from germline, CDR1 is DFQATT and CDR2 is SNEGSKA (reference sequence). This CDR3 spans 13 amino acids. CDR3 nucleotide sequence: TGCAGTGCTAGATATAGGGGGCTGGATACGCAGTATTTT. It codes for CSARYRGLDTQYF.

The chain uses TRBV29-1 and TRBJ2-3; unclear D gene. CDR1 SQVTM and CDR2 ANQGSEA come from the germline V gene. V lost 6 bases and J 4 bases, leaving 8 bases between the germline ends. This CDR3 region has 11 residues. The CDR3 nucleotides are TGCAGCGTACGCACCGCAGATACGCAGTATTTT. Protein sequence: CSVRTADTQYF.

The chain recombines TRBV3-1 with TRBJ1-1; TRBD1 matches at 7 bases. The CDR3 has 14 residues. Per germline, CDR1 LGHDT and CDR2 YNNKEL (reference sequence). V trimming: 4 bases; J trimming: 7 bases; junction bases outside the gene matches: 9. CDR3 loop: CASSRYQGVIEAFF. DNA of the CDR3: TGTGCCAGCAGCCGCTACCAGGGGGTAATTGAAGCTTTCTTT.

This clonotype has at least ten counts. The chain is built from TRBV29-1 and TRBJ2-1, with unresolved D. V was pared by 0 bases and J by 8 bases, with 14 bases between. The germline CDR1 and CDR2 sequences are SQVTM and ANQGSEA. CDR3 size: 14 residues. The CDR3 sequence is CSVEDFGKMDEQFF. The CDR3 DNA is TGCAGCGTTGAAGATTTTGGGAAGATGGATGAGCAGTTCTTC.

A few counts support this clonotype. This chain uses TRBV5-1 with TRBJ1-5; D is undetermined. This CDR3 is built from 13 residues. Trimming took off 2 bases at V and 4 bases at J, with 7 bases between the two ends. The V gene's germline CDR1 is SGHRS and CDR2 YFSETQ. CDR3 region: CASSFSPNQPQHF. As DNA, the CDR3 is TGCGCCAGCAGCTTTTCCCCAAATCAGCCCCAGCATTTT.